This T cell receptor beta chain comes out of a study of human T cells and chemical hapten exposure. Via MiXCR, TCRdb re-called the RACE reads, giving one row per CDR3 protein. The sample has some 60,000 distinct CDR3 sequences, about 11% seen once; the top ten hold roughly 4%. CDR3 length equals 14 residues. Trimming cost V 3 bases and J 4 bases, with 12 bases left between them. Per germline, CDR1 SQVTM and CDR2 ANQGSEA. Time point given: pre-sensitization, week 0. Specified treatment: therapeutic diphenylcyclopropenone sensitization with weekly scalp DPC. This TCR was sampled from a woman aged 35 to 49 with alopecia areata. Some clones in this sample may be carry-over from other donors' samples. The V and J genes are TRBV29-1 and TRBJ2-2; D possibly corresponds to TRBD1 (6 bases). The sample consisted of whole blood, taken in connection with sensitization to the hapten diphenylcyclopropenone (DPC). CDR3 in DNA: TGCAGCGTTGATGCTCCAGGGGCCACCGGGGAGCTGTTTTTT. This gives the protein CSVDAPGATGELFF.